The 25 T cell receptor beta chains presented below share a single source sample, sequenced in a study of cytomegalovirus exposure and HLA in healthy donors. The primer mix had 60 Vbeta and 13 Jbeta primers. The data were produced by immunoSEQ multiplex PCR, yet TCRdb's version contains in-frame clones alone and is incomplete. The sample holds some 120,000 clones; about 80% are singletons and the top ten take 1%. Sequenced sample: PBMCs. These receptors came from a man aged 40-49 years in good health and CMV-seronegative.

This rearrangement joins TRBV5-1 to TRBJ2-3; D gene ambiguous. CDR1 and CDR2 from the germline V gene are SGHRS and YFSETQ. The V gene lost 1 base and the J gene lost 2 bases, with 2 bases spanning the gap. CDR3 length equals 12 residues. The CDR3 nucleotides read TGCGCCAGCAGCTTGCTCACAGATACGCAGTATTTT. Protein: CASSLLTDTQYF. The full variable domain, rest sourced from reference TRBV5-1 and TRBJ2-3, is KAGVTQTPRYLIKTRGQQVTLSCSPISGHRSVSWYQQTPGQGLQFLFEYFSETQRNKGNFPGRFSGRQFSNSRSEMNVSTLELGDSALYLCASSLLTDTQYFGPGTRLTVL.

The chain uses TRBV28 and TRBJ2-7, with 8 positions matching TRBD1. This CDR3 region has 15 residues. The V segment lost 7 bases and the J segment 2 bases; nucleotides outside the gene matches: 10. Germline lookup yields CDR1 MDHEN and CDR2 SYDVKM. The CDR3 region is CASIPGQVSTYEQYF. DNA for the CDR3: TGTGCCAGCATTCCGGGACAGGTGTCAACCTACGAGCAGTACTTC.

The V call is TRBV5-1, the J call TRBJ1-4, with 9 bases aligning to TRBD1. Losses at the gene ends were 4 bases for V and 2 bases for J; bases not matched to a gene: 6. Germline-derived CDR1 and CDR2 are SGHRS and YFSETQ. This CDR3 is 16 amino acids long. The CDR3 bases are TGCGCCAGCAGCCTGGGACAGGGTAGGACTAATGAAAAACTGTTTTTT. Translating it yields CASSLGQGRTNEKLFF.

The V and J genes are TRBV27 and TRBJ2-7; 7 nucleotides align to TRBD1. Trimming cost V 5 bases and J 4 bases; bases outside gene matches: 14. Looked up from germline, CDR1 is MNHEY and CDR2 is SMNVEV (reference sequence). CDR3 length: 16 residues. CDR3 in DNA: TGTGCCAGCAGTAGTCCTGGGACAGCCGGAATGTACGAGCAGTACTTC. Residues: CASSSPGTAGMYEQYF.

The chain joins TRBV11-2 to TRBJ2-3; 7 bases are a match to TRBD1. Germline lookup yields CDR1 SGHAT and CDR2 FQNNGV. This CDR3 has 15 amino acids. With V trimmed by 5 bases and J by 0 bases, 5 bases remained unmatched. DNA for the CDR3: TGTGCCAGCAGCCGACAGGGTTTCAGCACAGATACGCAGTATTTT. Translating it yields CASSRQGFSTDTQYF.

The CDR3 bases are TGTGCCAGCAGCTTAGACCCGACTAGCGGGAGCTCCTACAATGAGCAGTTCTTC. It is translated as CASSLDPTSGSSYNEQFF. The rearrangement joins TRBV7-6 to TRBJ2-1; 12 bases map to TRBD2. With 1 base clipped from V and 0 bases from J, the junction kept 4 bases outside the gene matches. Germline lookup yields CDR1 SGHVS and CDR2 FNYEAQ. There are 18 residues in the CDR3.

J is TRBJ1-1 and V is TRBV19; D not resolved. CDR3 length equals 13 residues. The germline V gene encodes CDR1 LNHDA and CDR2 SQIVND (reference sequence). Trimming removed 7 bases at V and 3 bases at J, with 12 bases between. The CDR3 bases are TGTGCCAGTACCCCGCAGGTGGACACTGAAGCTTTCTTT. This translates into CASTPQVDTEAFF.

The rearrangement joins TRBV7-6 to TRBJ2-3; 11 positions agree with TRBD2. This CDR3 region has 15 residues. CDR1 SGHVS and CDR2 FNYEAQ come from the germline V gene. Losses at the gene ends were 5 bases for V and 6 bases for J; bases not matched to a gene: 7. CDR3 amino acids: CASSRLAGTADTQYF. CDR3 bases: TGTGCCAGCAGCCGACTAGCGGGAACGGCGGATACGCAGTATTTT.

V usage is TRBV15 and J usage is TRBJ2-2, with D possibly TRBD2 on 5 matching bases. The CDR3 loop spans 16 amino acids. CDR1 and CDR2 from the germline V gene are LNHNV and YYDKDF (reference sequence). Deletions cut 0 bases from V and 4 bases from J, with 12 bases between. CDR3 nucleotide sequence: TGTGCCACCAGCAGAGATCCGCGCGGGCTCACCGGGGAGCTGTTTTTT. Amino acid sequence: CATSRDPRGLTGELFF.

A few counts support this clone. This rearrangement joins TRBV7-2 to TRBJ1-2; TRBD1 aligns across 7 bases. CDR3 length: 16 residues. Germline assignment: CDR1 SGHTA and CDR2 FQGNSA. V shed 1 base and J 7 bases; nucleotides not matched to a gene: 12. The CDR3 sequence: CASSLDFQGENGGYTF. Here the CDR3 DNA reads TGTGCCAGCAGCTTAGATTTTCAGGGGGAGAACGGTGGCTACACCTTC.

The chain recombines TRBV6-6 with TRBJ2-1, with 7 bases aligning to TRBD2. Trimming removed 2 bases from V and 2 bases from J; junction bases left unmatched: 3. The CDR3 is made up of 15 amino acids. CDR1 is MNHNY, CDR2 SVGAGI, per germline (reference sequence). CDR3 region: CASSYGAGAYNEQFF. CDR3 bases: TGTGCCAGCAGTTACGGGGCGGGAGCCTACAATGAGCAGTTCTTC.

This sequence joins TRBV7-9 and TRBJ2-7; the D is unclear. V lost 5 bases, J lost 6 bases, and 11 bases lay in between. Germline V gene data show CDR1 as SEHNR and CDR2 as FQNEAQ (reference sequence). This CDR3 has 12 residues. The CDR3: CASSARTLEQYF. CDR3 nucleotide sequence: TGTGCCAGCAGCGCGCGCACCCTCGAGCAGTACTTC.

The chain uses TRBV6-5 and TRBJ2-1; 7 positions match TRBD2. The V gene end was trimmed by 10 bases and the J gene end by 6 bases; junction bases not matched to a gene: 9. There are 13 residues in the CDR3. Germline assignment: CDR1 MNHEY and CDR2 SVGAGI. CDR3 loop: CATRVSGGNEQFF. The CDR3 nucleotides are TGTGCCACTCGGGTTTCGGGGGGCAATGAGCAGTTCTTC.

V is TRBV7-9 and J is TRBJ1-2; TRBD1 is a possible D gene (6 bases). In germline, CDR1 is SEHNR, CDR2 FQNEAQ (reference sequence). The CDR3 runs 14 residues. V shed 4 bases and J shed 0 bases, with 9 bases lying between them. CDR3 DNA: TGTGCCAGCAGCTGGACAGCCACTAACTATGGCTACACCTTC. Its protein product is CASSWTATNYGYTF.

The J gene is TRBJ1-4, the V gene TRBV30, with D tentatively TRBD1 (6 bases). CDR3 size: 15 residues. Between the trimmed V and J ends, which lost 3 bases and 7 bases, there was a span of 18 bases. Germline CDR1 and CDR2: GTSNPN and SVGIG (reference sequence). The CDR3 DNA follows: TGTGCCTGGAGATTGGCGGGGGGCTGGGGTGAAAAACTGTTTTTT. Amino acid sequence: CAWRLAGGWGEKLFF. Full variable domain (missing parts from reference TRBV30 and TRBJ1-4): SQTIHQWPATLVQPVGSPLSLECTVEGTSNPNLYWYRQAAGRGLQLLFYSVGIGQISSEVPQNLSASRPQDRQFILSSKKLLLSDSGFYLCAWRLAGGWGEKLFFGSGTQLSVL.

A few counts support this clone. J is TRBJ2-1 and V is TRBV5-6; D is possibly TRBD2 (6 bases). Trimming cost V 0 bases and J 3 bases, with 13 bases left between them. Germline V gives CDR1 SGHDT, CDR2 YYEEEE. The CDR3 contains 16 residues. The CDR3 DNA sequence: TGTGCCAGCAGCTTGGGACTAGGCGTAAGCTACAATGAGCAGTTCTTC. Residues: CASSLGLGVSYNEQFF. Complete variable domain (other parts from reference TRBV5-6 and TRBJ2-1): DAGVTQSPTHLIKTRGQQVTLRCSPKSGHDTVSWYQQALGQGPQFIFQYYEEEERQRGNFPDRFSGHQFPNYSSELNVNALLLGDSALYLCASSLGLGVSYNEQFFGPGTRLTVL.

The J gene is TRBJ2-5, the V gene TRBV29-1; D gene unclear. The V and J ends lost 5 bases and 1 base respectively, with 8 bases between them. The CDR3 extends over 12 amino acids. The V gene's germline CDR1 is SQVTM and CDR2 ANQGSEA. DNA of the CDR3: TGCAGCGTTCAGTCGCTCCAAGAGACCCAGTACTTC. It is translated as CSVQSLQETQYF.

The genes are TRBV2 and TRBJ1-2, with 10 bases matching TRBD1. Germline lookup yields CDR1 SNHLY and CDR2 FYNNEI. This CDR3 has 13 amino acids. V trimming: 4 bases; J trimming: 5 bases; junction bases outside the gene matches: 1. The CDR3 protein is CASSAGQGYGYTF. The DNA for the CDR3 is TGTGCCAGCAGTGCGGGACAGGGGTATGGCTACACCTTC.

The chain is built from TRBV7-2 and TRBJ1-5; D is uncertain. CDR3 length: 12 residues. CDR1 is SGHTA, CDR2 FQGNSA, per germline. V lost 5 bases, J lost 5 bases, and 7 bases lay in between. The CDR3: CASSPRDQPQHF. The CDR3 bases are TGTGCCAGCAGCCCCCGGGATCAGCCCCAGCATTTT. Together with reference TRBV7-2 and TRBJ1-5, the CDR3 gives the full variable domain: GAGVSQSPSNKVTEKGKDVELRCDPISGHTALYWYRQSLGQGLEFLIYFQGNSAPDKSGLPSDRFSAERTGGSVSTLTIQRTQQEDSAVYLCASSPRDQPQHFGDGTRLSIL.

This clone was seen only once. V gene TRBV28 combines with J gene TRBJ1-1; 9 positions agree with TRBD1. V lost 2 bases to trimming and J lost 6 bases; unmatched junction nucleotides: 7. The CDR3 totals 15 residues. The germline CDR1 and CDR2 sequences are MDHEN and SYDVKM. CDR3 residues: CASSLGDRVVAEAFF. CDR3 DNA sequence: TGTGCCAGCAGTTTAGGGGACAGGGTTGTCGCTGAAGCTTTCTTT. Complete variable domain (other parts from reference TRBV28 and TRBJ1-1): DVKVTQSSRYLVKRTGEKVFLECVQDMDHENMFWYRQDPGLGLRLIYFSYDVKMKEKGDIPEGYSVSREKKERFSLILESASTNQTSMYLCASSLGDRVVAEAFFGQGTRLTVV.

The rearrangement joins TRBV6-5 to TRBJ2-1; unclear D gene. From germline, CDR1 is MNHEY and CDR2 SVGAGI. V lost 5 bases and J lost 4, with 15 bases in between. The CDR3 consists of 15 residues. The chain's CDR3 is CASSRAPQKYNEQFF. CDR3 bases: TGTGCCAGCAGTCGAGCCCCACAGAAATACAATGAGCAGTTCTTC.

This clone was seen a handful of times. The chain links TRBV30 to TRBJ1-2, with unresolved D. Looked up from germline, CDR1 is GTSNPN and CDR2 is SVGIG (reference sequence). V lost 0 bases to trimming and J lost 4 bases, with 3 bases between them. The CDR3 has 11 amino acids. The CDR3 coding sequence is TGTGCCTGGAGTGTCCGCTATGGCTACACCTTC. Translating gives CAWSVRYGYTF.

The chain employs TRBV18 and TRBJ2-7, with a tentative D call TRBD1 (6 bases). V gave up 4 bases and J gave up 4 bases, with 11 bases separating them. CDR1 is KGHSH, CDR2 LQKENI, per germline. This CDR3 contains 13 residues. Written as DNA, the CDR3 is TGTGCCAGCTCACTCGACAGGACATACGAGCAGTACTTC. Protein: CASSLDRTYEQYF.

This sequence joins TRBV27 and TRBJ1-5; 8 bases are a match to TRBD1. Germline CDR1 is MNHEY and CDR2 is SMNVEV (reference sequence). This CDR3 is 13 amino acids long. With V trimmed by 6 bases and J by 7 bases, 5 bases remained unmatched. CDR3 nucleotide sequence: TGTGCCAGCAGAGCGACAGGGGAACAGCCCCAGCATTTT. This codes for CASRATGEQPQHF.

This chain joins TRBV2 and TRBJ1-1, with 10 bases lining up with TRBD1. V dropped 4 bases and J dropped 4; count of bases not matched to a gene: 6. Germline lookup yields CDR1 SNHLY and CDR2 FYNNEI. CDR3 length: 15 amino acids. This CDR3 is CASSARQGAITEAFF. DNA of the CDR3: TGTGCCAGCAGTGCCCGACAGGGGGCAATCACTGAAGCTTTCTTT.